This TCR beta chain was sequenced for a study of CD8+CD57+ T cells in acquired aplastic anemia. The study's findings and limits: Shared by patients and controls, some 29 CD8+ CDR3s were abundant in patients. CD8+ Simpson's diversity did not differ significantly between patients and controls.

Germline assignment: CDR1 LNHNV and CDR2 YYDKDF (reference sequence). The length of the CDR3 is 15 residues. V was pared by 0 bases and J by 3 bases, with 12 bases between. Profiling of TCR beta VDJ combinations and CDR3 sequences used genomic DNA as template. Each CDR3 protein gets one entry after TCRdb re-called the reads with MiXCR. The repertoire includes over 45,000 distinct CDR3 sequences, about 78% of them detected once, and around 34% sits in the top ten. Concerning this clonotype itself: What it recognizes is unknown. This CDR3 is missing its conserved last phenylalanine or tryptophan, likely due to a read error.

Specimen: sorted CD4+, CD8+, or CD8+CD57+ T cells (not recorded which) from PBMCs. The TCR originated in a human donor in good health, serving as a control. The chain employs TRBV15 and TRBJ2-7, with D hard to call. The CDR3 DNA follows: TGTGCCACCAGCAGAGATTCAGGTCCTGTCTACGAGCAGTACCTC. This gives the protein CATSRDSGPVYEQYL.